The 31 T cell receptor beta chains reported below all come from one sample, sequenced in a study of long-term antiretroviral therapy in people with HIV. At the survey level, the v3.0 immunoSEQ assay was run. Measured with immunoSEQ multiplex PCR; TCRdb has only the in-frame clones, and not every one. The sample holds about 42,000 clones, approximately 89% seen once. The sample in question was unsorted PBMCs, obtained 0.1 years before starting antiretroviral therapy. Source of these receptors: a woman between 45 and 65 years old with HIV.

V is TRBV5-1 and J is TRBJ1-2, with 9 bases that match TRBD1. Germline V gene lookup returns CDR1 SGHRS and CDR2 YFSETQ. The ends lost 1 base at V and 4 bases at J; junction bases unmatched: 5. The CDR3 spans 15 residues. The CDR3 DNA is TGCGCCAGCAGCTTGTACAGGGGGCAGGGCTATGGCTACACCTTC. Protein sequence: CASSLYRGQGYGYTF.

V gene TRBV15 combines with J gene TRBJ1-1; the match to TRBD1 covers 8 bases. This CDR3 contains 15 residues. The junction had 7 bases not matched to a gene; V was cut back by 0 bases and J by 7 bases. Germline lookup yields CDR1 LNHNV and CDR2 YYDKDF (reference sequence). CDR3 protein: CATSREQGGSGEAFF. CDR3 in DNA: TGTGCCACCAGCAGAGAACAGGGGGGATCCGGTGAAGCTTTCTTT.

The chain carries TRBV18 and TRBJ2-3; TRBD1 is a possible D gene (6 bases). CDR1 and CDR2 from the germline V gene are KGHSH and LQKENI. The CDR3 runs to 13 residues. Trimming shortened V by 6 bases and J by 6 bases, and 13 bases separated the two germline ends. CDR3 in amino acids: CASSLGALDTQYF. The CDR3 coding sequence is TGTGCCAGCTCCCTGGGGGCCCTCGATACGCAGTATTTT.

The chain carries TRBV30 and TRBJ1-5; 7 nucleotides align to TRBD1. Germline loops: CDR1 GTSNPN, CDR2 SVGIG (reference sequence). Trimming cost V 3 bases and J 3 bases; bases outside gene matches: 5. CDR3 length: 14 amino acids. The CDR3 nucleotides are TGTGCCTGGAGCGAGACAGGGCTCAATCAGCCCCAGCATTTT. Residues: CAWSETGLNQPQHF.

The table lists this clone with a few counts. V usage is TRBV5-4 and J usage is TRBJ1-2, with D possibly being TRBD1 (5 bases). Trimming pared 4 bases from V and 4 bases from J, leaving 11 bases between. This CDR3 is built from 13 residues. CDR1 and CDR2 (germline): SGHNT, YYREEE (reference sequence). CDR3 amino acids: CASSPAGSYGYTF. The CDR3 DNA follows: TGTGCCAGCAGCCCAGCAGGGAGCTATGGCTACACCTTC.

The chain uses TRBV4-3 and TRBJ2-1; 7 nucleotides align to TRBD1. V was clipped by 0 bases and J by 3 bases; unmatched bases: 14. Germline V CDR1 and CDR2: LGHNA, YSLEER. This CDR3 has 19 amino acids. The CDR3 spells CASSQDGEPDRARYNEQFF. DNA for the CDR3: TGCGCCAGCAGCCAAGATGGGGAGCCAGACAGGGCCCGCTACAATGAGCAGTTCTTC.

V and J are TRBV10-3 and TRBJ1-3, with D unresolved. Germline V lookup: CDR1 ENHRY, CDR2 SYGVKD. The length of the CDR3 is 15 residues. V was cut by 8 bases and J by 4 bases, with 18 bases left in between. The DNA for the CDR3 is TGTGCCATCGGGCAGTCCCACGGCATGGGAAACACCATATATTTT. Its protein is CAIGQSHGMGNTIYF.

V usage is TRBV7-2 and J usage is TRBJ2-3; possibly TRBD2 for D (6 bases). Looked up from germline, CDR1 is SGHTA and CDR2 is FQGNSA. This CDR3 is built from 15 residues. The germline V and J ends were trimmed by 7 bases and 3 bases, with 17 bases remaining between them. CDR3 region: CASTESWGVTDTQYF. The DNA for the CDR3 is TGTGCCAGCACCGAATCCTGGGGGGTGACAGATACGCAGTATTTT.

This clone was detected only once. The J gene is TRBJ2-5, the V gene TRBV5-1; D is tentatively TRBD1 or TRBD2 (5 bases each). The V gene lost 7 bases and the J gene lost 4 bases, with 17 bases spanning the gap. Looked up from germline, CDR1 is SGHRS and CDR2 is YFSETQ. The CDR3 is made up of 14 amino acids. CDR3 nucleotides: TGCGCCAGCTGCACCGGGACGGGCAGAGAGACCCAGTACTTC. Translated: CASCTGTGRETQYF.

V is TRBV9 and J is TRBJ1-3; D might be TRBD1 (5 bases). CDR1 is SGDLS and CDR2 is YYNGEE in the germline V gene. This CDR3 spans 15 amino acids. V gave up 0 bases and J gave up 1 base, with 8 bases separating them. CDR3 DNA: TGTGCCAGCAGCGTAGGGCAGGGTTCTGGAAACACCATATATTTT. As protein: CASSVGQGSGNTIYF.

The rearrangement links TRBV7-2 to TRBJ1-5, with a possible D match to TRBD1 (5 bases). Looked up from germline, CDR1 is SGHTA and CDR2 is FQGNSA. CDR3 length: 14 residues. V dropped 2 bases and J dropped 4 bases, with 9 bases sitting between them. CDR3 amino acids: CASSLIDSNQPQHF. The CDR3 region has the DNA TGTGCCAGCAGCTTAATTGACAGTAATCAGCCCCAGCATTTT.

This chain links TRBV2 with TRBJ2-3; D ambiguous. V was trimmed by 3 bases and J by 1 base, leaving 11 bases between them. The germline gives CDR1 SNHLY, CDR2 FYNNEI. This CDR3 spans 15 amino acids. DNA for the CDR3: TGTGCCAGCAGTGATTTCCTTAAACGCACAGATACGCAGTATTTT. Amino acids: CASSDFLKRTDTQYF.

V usage is TRBV7-2 and J usage is TRBJ2-6; the D gene is possibly TRBD2 (6 bases). Trimming took off 5 bases at V and 0 bases at J, with 8 bases between the two ends. This CDR3 spans 15 amino acids. Germline assignment: CDR1 SGHTA and CDR2 FQGNSA. The CDR3 sequence: CASSLGGSGANVLTF. In DNA, the CDR3 is TGTGCCAGCAGCCTCGGGGGCTCTGGGGCCAACGTCCTGACTTTC.

The CDR3 loop is CARSLVAADRAEEQYF. The CDR3 nucleotides are TGTGCCAGAAGCTTGGTCGCCGCGGACAGGGCAGAGGAGCAGTACTTC. V usage is TRBV5-3 and J usage is TRBJ2-7; 8 positions match TRBD1. TRBV5-3 is filed as an ORF, its function uncertain. This CDR3 has 16 residues. The V segment lost 0 bases and the J segment 7 bases; nucleotides outside the gene matches: 12.

The CDR3 spells CATSREGGRGDEQYF. The CDR3 coding sequence is TGTGCCACCAGCAGAGAGGGGGGGCGCGGGGACGAGCAGTACTTC. The chain recombines TRBV15 with TRBJ2-7, with D tentatively TRBD2 (7 bases). The CDR3 has 15 residues. The germline V gene encodes CDR1 LNHNV and CDR2 YYDKDF (reference sequence). The germline V and J ends were trimmed by 0 bases and 5 bases, with 14 bases remaining between them.

V and J are TRBV11-3 and TRBJ1-1; 10 positions match TRBD1. Looked up from germline, CDR1 is SGHNT and CDR2 is YENEEA. The CDR3 is made up of 14 amino acids. V was pared by 5 bases and J by 3 bases, with 3 bases of the junction left unmatched. CDR3 coding DNA: TGTGCCAGCAGCGTCGGGACAGGGGACACTGAAGCTTTCTTT. It encodes CASSVGTGDTEAFF.

The chain is built from TRBV6-1 and TRBJ2-3; 7 bases are a match to TRBD2. Losses at the gene ends were 6 bases for V and 4 bases for J; bases not matched to a gene: 7. The germline V gene encodes CDR1 MNHNS and CDR2 SASEGT. The CDR3 loop spans 14 amino acids. The CDR3: CASRQASGADTQYF. The CDR3 DNA sequence: TGTGCCAGCAGGCAGGCTAGCGGAGCAGATACGCAGTATTTT.

This chain uses TRBV7-9 with TRBJ1-4; no clear D. Germline lookup yields CDR1 SEHNR and CDR2 FQNEAQ (reference sequence). V lost 3 bases, J lost 0 bases, and 8 bases lay in between. The CDR3 spans 15 residues. The CDR3 reads CASSFETATNEKLFF. DNA of the CDR3: TGTGCCAGCAGCTTTGAAACAGCAACTAATGAAAAACTGTTTTTT.

The chain is built from TRBV28 and TRBJ1-1; no firm D call. The germline V and J ends were trimmed by 4 bases and 2 bases, with 14 bases remaining between them. Germline loops: CDR1 MDHEN, CDR2 SYDVKM. The CDR3 covers 15 residues. The CDR3 DNA is TGTGCCAGCAGTTCGATAAATCAGGAAAACACTGAAGCTTTCTTT. It yields the protein CASSSINQENTEAFF.

The chain links TRBV18 to TRBJ2-7; D is possibly TRBD1 (5 bases). Germline V gene sequence: CDR1 KGHSH, CDR2 LQKENI. This CDR3 is 15 amino acids long. Trimming removed 6 bases at V and 3 bases at J, with 18 bases between. In DNA, the CDR3 is TGTGCCAGCTCCTCAGGGTCCAGTCCCCTCTACGAGCAGTACTTC. Translated: CASSSGSSPLYEQYF.

This clone was seen a handful of times. The gene calls are TRBV19 and TRBJ2-7, with D tentatively TRBD1 or TRBD2 (5 bases each). V was pared by 3 bases and J by 2 bases, with 11 bases between. This CDR3 region has 14 residues. Germline V gives CDR1 LNHDA, CDR2 SQIVND (reference sequence). The CDR3 DNA sequence: TGTGCCAGTAGTATCCGGGACCGTCCCTACGAGCAGTACTTC. Encoded protein: CASSIRDRPYEQYF.

The rearrangement joins TRBV19 to TRBJ2-6; D may be TRBD1 (5 bases). V was cut by 5 bases and J by 0 bases, with 8 bases left in between. The CDR3 covers 15 residues. Germline assignment: CDR1 LNHDA and CDR2 SQIVND (reference sequence). In DNA form, the CDR3 reads TGTGCCAGTAGTTCTCAGGGCTCTGGGGCCAACGTCCTGACTTTC. Its protein is CASSSQGSGANVLTF. The variable domain in full, with the rest retrieved from reference TRBV19 and TRBJ2-6, is DGGITQSPKYLFRKEGQNVTLSCEQNLNHDAMYWYRQDPGQGLRLIYYSQIVNDFQKGDIAEGYSVSREKKESFPLTVTSAQKNPTAFYLCASSSQGSGANVLTFGAGSRLTVL.

This clone was found a few times. The chain uses TRBV6-4 and TRBJ2-7, with 12 bases that match TRBD2. This CDR3 contains 14 residues. Germline V gene lookup returns CDR1 MRHNA and CDR2 SNTAGT. Trimming at V came to 5 bases and at J to 4 bases, leaving 3 bases not matched to a gene. CDR3 nucleotide sequence: TGTGCCAGCAGTCGACTAGCGGGGGAATACGAGCAGTACTTC. Protein: CASSRLAGEYEQYF.

The chain links TRBV5-1 to TRBJ1-1; 9 bases are shared with TRBD1. The germline V gene has CDR1 SGHRS and CDR2 YFSETQ. The length of the CDR3 is 14 residues. V trimming: 0 bases; J trimming: 7 bases; junction bases outside the gene matches: 4. The CDR3 sequence is CASSLGGQGIEAFF. In DNA, the CDR3 is TGCGCCAGCAGCTTGGGCGGACAGGGGATTGAAGCTTTCTTT.

The chain links TRBV14 to TRBJ1-1; 9 nucleotides align to TRBD1. This CDR3 is 15 amino acids long. The V segment lost 3 bases and the J segment 4 bases; nucleotides outside the gene matches: 6. Per the germline V gene, CDR1 is SGHDN and CDR2 is FVKESK. The CDR3 DNA reads as TGTGCCAGCAGCCAGCGGGGACAGGGAGGCACTGAAGCTTTCTTT. It is translated as CASSQRGQGGTEAFF.

The genes are TRBV11-2 and TRBJ2-3, with 10 bases that match TRBD2. Germline V lookup: CDR1 SGHAT, CDR2 FQNNGV. This CDR3 region has 14 residues. With 1 base clipped from V and 5 bases from J, the junction kept 0 bases outside the gene matches. CDR3 coding DNA: TGTGCCAGCAGCTTAGGGACTAGCGGAGATACGCAGTATTTT. Amino acids: CASSLGTSGDTQYF. Full variable domain (rest looked up from reference TRBV11-2 and TRBJ2-3): EAGVAQSPRYKIIEKRQSVAFWCNPISGHATLYWYQQILGQGPKLLIQFQNNGVVDDSQLPKDRFSAERLKGVDSTLKIQPAKLEDSAVYLCASSLGTSGDTQYFGPGTRLTVL.

This rearrangement joins TRBV6-6 to TRBJ2-7; tentatively, D is TRBD2 (6 bases). CDR3 size: 15 residues. V lost 3 bases and J 3 bases, leaving 15 bases between the germline ends. Germline V gene lookup returns CDR1 MNHNY and CDR2 SVGAGI (reference sequence). The CDR3 region has the DNA TGTGCCAGCAGTTATCGGAGGGGTGTTTTCTACGAGCAGTACTTC. It specifies CASSYRRGVFYEQYF.

The J gene is TRBJ2-7, the V gene TRBV28; 11 positions match TRBD1. The CDR3 spans 15 residues. Trimming removed 5 bases from V and 5 bases from J; junction bases left unmatched: 8. The germline V gene encodes CDR1 MDHEN and CDR2 SYDVKM. CDR3: CASSHPGQGENEQYF. The DNA for the CDR3 is TGTGCCAGCAGTCACCCGGGACAGGGGGAGAACGAGCAGTACTTC.

The CDR3 DNA follows: TGTGCCAGCAGCGTAGCAAGCGGGGGGCACAAGGTGGGCACAGATACGCAGTATTTT. It is translated as CASSVASGGHKVGTDTQYF. The chain couples TRBV9 to TRBJ2-3, with TRBD2 matching over 9 bases. The V gene end was trimmed by 0 bases and the J gene end by 1 base; junction bases not matched to a gene: 12. Germline V gene data show CDR1 as SGDLS and CDR2 as YYNGEE. CDR3 length equals 19 residues.

This clone was recorded only once. The chain recombines TRBV29-1 with TRBJ1-2, with D possibly TRBD1 on 5 matching bases. V lost 6 bases and J lost 5, with 22 bases in between. The CDR3 runs 15 residues. From germline, CDR1 is SQVTM and CDR2 ANQGSEA. CDR3 DNA sequence: TGCAGCGTGCCCCAAGTCCGGGGGTTTTCGTATGGCTACACCTTC. Its protein product is CSVPQVRGFSYGYTF.

V usage is TRBV7-8 and J usage is TRBJ1-4; a weak D match, TRBD1 (5 bases). V was shortened by 4 bases and J by 0 bases, with 9 bases between the two germline ends. Germline V gives CDR1 SGHVS, CDR2 FQNEAQ. This CDR3 contains 15 residues. The CDR3 protein is CASSYDSATNEKLFF. CDR3 bases: TGTGCCAGCAGCTACGACAGCGCAACTAATGAAAAACTGTTTTTT.